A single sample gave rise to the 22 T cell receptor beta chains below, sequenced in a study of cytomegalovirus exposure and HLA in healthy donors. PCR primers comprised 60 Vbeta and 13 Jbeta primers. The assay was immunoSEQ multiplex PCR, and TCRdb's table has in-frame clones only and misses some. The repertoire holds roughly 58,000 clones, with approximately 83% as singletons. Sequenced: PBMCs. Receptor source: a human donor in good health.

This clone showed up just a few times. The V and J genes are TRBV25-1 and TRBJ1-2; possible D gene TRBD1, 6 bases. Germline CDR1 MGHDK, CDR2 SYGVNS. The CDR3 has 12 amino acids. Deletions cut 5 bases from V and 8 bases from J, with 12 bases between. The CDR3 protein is CASSSGGSGYTF. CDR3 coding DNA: TGTGCCAGCAGTTCTGGGGGCTCAGGCTACACCTTC.

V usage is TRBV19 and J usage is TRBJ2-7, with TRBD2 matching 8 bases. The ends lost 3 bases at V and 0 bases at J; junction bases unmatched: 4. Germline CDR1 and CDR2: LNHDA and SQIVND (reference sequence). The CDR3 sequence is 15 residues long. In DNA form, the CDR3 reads TGTGCCAGTAGTATTCGCGGGGGGAGCTCCTACGAGCAGTACTTC. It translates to CASSIRGGSSYEQYF. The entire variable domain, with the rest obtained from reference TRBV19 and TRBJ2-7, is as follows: DGGITQSPKYLFRKEGQNVTLSCEQNLNHDAMYWYRQDPGQGLRLIYYSQIVNDFQKGDIAEGYSVSREKKESFPLTVTSAQKNPTAFYLCASSIRGGSSYEQYFGPGTRLTVT.

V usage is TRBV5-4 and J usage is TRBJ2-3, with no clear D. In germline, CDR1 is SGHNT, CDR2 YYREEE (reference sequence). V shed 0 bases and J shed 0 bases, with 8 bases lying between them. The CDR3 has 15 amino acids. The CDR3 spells CASSLAPFSTDTQYF. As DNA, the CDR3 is TGTGCCAGCAGCTTGGCCCCGTTTAGCACAGATACGCAGTATTTT. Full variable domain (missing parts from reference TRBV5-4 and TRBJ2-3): ETGVTQSPTHLIKTRGQQVTLRCSSQSGHNTVSWYQQALGQGPQFIFQYYREEENGRGNFPPRFSGLQFPNYSSELNVNALELDDSALYLCASSLAPFSTDTQYFGPGTRLTVL.

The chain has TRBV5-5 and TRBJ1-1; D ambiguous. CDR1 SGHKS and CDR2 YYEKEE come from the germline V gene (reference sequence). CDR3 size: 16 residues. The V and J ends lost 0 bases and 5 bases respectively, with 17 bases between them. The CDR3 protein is CASSLDQDGLGTEAFF. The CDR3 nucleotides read TGTGCCAGCAGCTTGGATCAAGACGGACTGGGGACTGAAGCTTTCTTT.

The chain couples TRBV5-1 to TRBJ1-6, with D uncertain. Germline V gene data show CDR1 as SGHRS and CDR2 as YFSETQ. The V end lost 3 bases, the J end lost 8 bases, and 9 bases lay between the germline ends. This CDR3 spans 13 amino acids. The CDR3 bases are TGCGCCAGCAGCTCTAGTGATGATTCACCCCTCCACTTT. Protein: CASSSSDDSPLHF.

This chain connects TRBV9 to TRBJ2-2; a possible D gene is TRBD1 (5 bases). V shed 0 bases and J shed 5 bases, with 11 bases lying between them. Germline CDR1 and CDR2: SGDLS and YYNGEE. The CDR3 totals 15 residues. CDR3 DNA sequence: TGTGCCAGCAGCGTAGGGGGTAGGGGTACCGGGGAGCTGTTTTTT. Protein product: CASSVGGRGTGELFF.

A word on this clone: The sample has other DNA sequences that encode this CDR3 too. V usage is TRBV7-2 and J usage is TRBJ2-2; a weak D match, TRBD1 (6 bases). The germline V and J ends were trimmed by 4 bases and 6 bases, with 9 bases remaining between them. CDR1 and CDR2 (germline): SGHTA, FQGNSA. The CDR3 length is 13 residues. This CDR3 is CASSSQGPGELFF. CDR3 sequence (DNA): TGTGCCAGCAGCTCACAGGGTCCCGGGGAGCTGTTTTTT. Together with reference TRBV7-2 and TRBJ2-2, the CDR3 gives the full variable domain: GAGVSQSPSNKVTEKGKDVELRCDPISGHTALYWYRQSLGQGLEFLIYFQGNSAPDKSGLPSDRFSAERTGGSVSTLTIQRTQQEDSAVYLCASSSQGPGELFFGEGSRLTVL.

CDR3 region: CASTLQHLRAATNTEAFF. The CDR3 coding sequence is TGTGCCAGCACATTACAACATCTGAGGGCCGCCACTAACACTGAAGCTTTCTTT. This sequence joins TRBV7-9 and TRBJ1-1; D gene unclear. V lost 7 bases and J lost 2, with 26 bases in between. The CDR3 is made up of 18 amino acids. Germline V gene lookup returns CDR1 SEHNR and CDR2 FQNEAQ (reference sequence). The whole variable domain, remainder taken from reference TRBV7-9 and TRBJ1-1, is DTGVSQNPRHKITKRGQNVTFRCDPISEHNRLYWYRQTLGQGPEFLTYFQNEAQLEKSRLLSDRFSAERPKGSFSTLEIQRTEQGDSAMYLCASTLQHLRAATNTEAFFGQGTRLTVV.

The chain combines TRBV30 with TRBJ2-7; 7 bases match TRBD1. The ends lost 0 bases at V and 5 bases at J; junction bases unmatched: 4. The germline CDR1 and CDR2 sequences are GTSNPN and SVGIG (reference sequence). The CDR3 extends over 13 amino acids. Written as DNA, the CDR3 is TGTGCCTGGAGTGTAAACAGGGGCCACGAGCAGTACTTC. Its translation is CAWSVNRGHEQYF.

CDR3 in amino acids: CASRQRATYEQYF. The CDR3 nucleotides read TGTGCCAGCAGACAGAGGGCCACCTACGAGCAGTACTTC. The chain uses TRBV28 and TRBJ2-7, with a possible D match to TRBD2 (5 bases). V was cut by 6 bases and J by 2 bases, with 11 bases left in between. Germline CDR1 is MDHEN and CDR2 is SYDVKM. This CDR3 is built from 13 residues.

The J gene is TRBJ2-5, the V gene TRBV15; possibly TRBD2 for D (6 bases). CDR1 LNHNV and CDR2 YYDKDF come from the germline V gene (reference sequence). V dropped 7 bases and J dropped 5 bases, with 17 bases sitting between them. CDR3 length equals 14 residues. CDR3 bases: TGTGCCACCACGGAGGGGACCCCGAGGGAGACCCAGTACTTC. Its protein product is CATTEGTPRETQYF.

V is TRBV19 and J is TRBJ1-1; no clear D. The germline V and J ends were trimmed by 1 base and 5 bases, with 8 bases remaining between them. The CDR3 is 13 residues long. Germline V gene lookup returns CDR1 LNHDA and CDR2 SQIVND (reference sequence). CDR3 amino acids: CASSIGQRTEAFF. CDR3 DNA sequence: TGTGCCAGTAGTATAGGCCAGAGGACTGAAGCTTTCTTT.

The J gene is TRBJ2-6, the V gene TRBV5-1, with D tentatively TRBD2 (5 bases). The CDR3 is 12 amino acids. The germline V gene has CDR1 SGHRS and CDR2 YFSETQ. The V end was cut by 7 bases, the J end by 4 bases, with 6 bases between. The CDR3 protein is CASGGGANVLTF. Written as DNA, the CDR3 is TGCGCCAGCGGAGGCGGGGCCAACGTCCTGACTTTC. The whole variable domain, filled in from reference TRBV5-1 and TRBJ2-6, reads KAGVTQTPRYLIKTRGQQVTLSCSPISGHRSVSWYQQTPGQGLQFLFEYFSETQRNKGNFPGRFSGRQFSNSRSEMNVSTLELGDSALYLCASGGGANVLTFGAGSRLTVL.

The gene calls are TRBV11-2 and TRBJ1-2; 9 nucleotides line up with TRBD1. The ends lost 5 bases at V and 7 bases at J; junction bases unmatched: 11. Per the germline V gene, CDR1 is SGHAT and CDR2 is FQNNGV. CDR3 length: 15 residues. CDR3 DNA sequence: TGTGCCAGCAGCCCACCGGGACAGGGTCTCTCTGGCTACACCTTC. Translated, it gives CASSPPGQGLSGYTF.

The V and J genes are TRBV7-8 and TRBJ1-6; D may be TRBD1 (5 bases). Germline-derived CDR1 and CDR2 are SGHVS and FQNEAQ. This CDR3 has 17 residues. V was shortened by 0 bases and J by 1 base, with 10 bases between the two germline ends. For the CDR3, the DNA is TGTGCCAGCAGCTTAGCAGGGGTATCGTCCTATAATTCACCCCTCCACTTT. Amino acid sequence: CASSLAGVSSYNSPLHF. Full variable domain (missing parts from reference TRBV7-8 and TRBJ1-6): GAGVSQSPRYKVAKRGQDVALRCDPISGHVSLFWYQQALGQGPEFLTYFQNEAQLDKSGLPSDRFFAERPEGSVSTLKIQRTQQEDSAVYLCASSLAGVSSYNSPLHFGNGTRLTVT.

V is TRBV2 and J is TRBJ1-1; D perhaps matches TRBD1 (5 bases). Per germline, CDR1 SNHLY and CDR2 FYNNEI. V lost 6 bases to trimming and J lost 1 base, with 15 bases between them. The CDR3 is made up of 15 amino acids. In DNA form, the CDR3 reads TGTGCCAGCAGCTGGGGCCCCGGTACGAACACTGAAGCTTTCTTT. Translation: CASSWGPGTNTEAFF. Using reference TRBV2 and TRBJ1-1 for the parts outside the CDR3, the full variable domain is EPEVTQTPSHQVTQMGQEVILRCVPISNHLYFYWYRQILGQKVEFLVSFYNNEISEKSEIFDDQFSVERPDGSNFTLKIRSTKLEDSAMYFCASSWGPGTNTEAFFGQGTRLTVV.

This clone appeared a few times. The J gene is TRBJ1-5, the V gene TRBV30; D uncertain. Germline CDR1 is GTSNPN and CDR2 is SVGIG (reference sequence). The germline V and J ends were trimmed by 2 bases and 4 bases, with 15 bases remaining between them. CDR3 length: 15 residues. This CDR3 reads CAWSPERGFNQPQHF. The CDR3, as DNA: TGTGCCTGGAGTCCCGAGCGAGGCTTTAATCAGCCCCAGCATTTT.

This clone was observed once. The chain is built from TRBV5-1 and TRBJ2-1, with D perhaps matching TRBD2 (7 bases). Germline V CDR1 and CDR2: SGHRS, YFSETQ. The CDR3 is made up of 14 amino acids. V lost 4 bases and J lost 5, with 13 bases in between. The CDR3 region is CASSGGGGDNEQFF. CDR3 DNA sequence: TGCGCCAGCAGCGGGGGCGGGGGTGACAATGAGCAGTTCTTC.

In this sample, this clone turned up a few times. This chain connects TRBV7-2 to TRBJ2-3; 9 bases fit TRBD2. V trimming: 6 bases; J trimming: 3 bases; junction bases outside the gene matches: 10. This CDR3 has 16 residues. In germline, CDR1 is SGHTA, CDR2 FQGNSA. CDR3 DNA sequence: TGTGCCAGCAGTCTCTCCGCGGGAGGGCCAACAGATACGCAGTATTTT. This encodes CASSLSAGGPTDTQYF.

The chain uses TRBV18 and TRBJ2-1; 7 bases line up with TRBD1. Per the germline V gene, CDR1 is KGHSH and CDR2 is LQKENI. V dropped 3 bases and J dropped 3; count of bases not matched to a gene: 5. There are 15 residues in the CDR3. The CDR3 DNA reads TGTGCCAGCTCACCCGGACAGGCCCACTACAATGAGCAGTTCTTC. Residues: CASSPGQAHYNEQFF.

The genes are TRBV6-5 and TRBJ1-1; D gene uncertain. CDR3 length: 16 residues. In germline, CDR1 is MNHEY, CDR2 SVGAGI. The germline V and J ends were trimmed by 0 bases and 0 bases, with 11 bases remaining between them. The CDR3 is CASSYSRVSVNTEAFF. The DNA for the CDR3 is TGTGCCAGCAGTTACTCGAGAGTATCTGTGAACACTGAAGCTTTCTTT.

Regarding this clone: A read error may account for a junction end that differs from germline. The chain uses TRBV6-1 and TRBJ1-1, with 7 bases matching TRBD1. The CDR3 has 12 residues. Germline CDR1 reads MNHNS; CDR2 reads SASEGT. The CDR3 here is CASRTGTTETFF. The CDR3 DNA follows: TGTGCCAGCAGGACAGGGACCACTGAAACTTTCTTT.